The clone carrying this T cell receptor beta chain was found many times. Subjects with ophthalmopathy showed a Clinical Activity Score no lower than 3, a NOSPECS grade no lower than 4, and a duration shorter than 3 months. Per germline, CDR1 MDHEN and CDR2 SYDVKM. The CDR3 sequence is 13 residues long. The junction had 6 bases not matched to a gene; V was cut back by 7 bases and J by 4 bases. This sample stems from a study of T cells in Graves' hyperthyroidism and ophthalmopathy. Template material for amplifying TCR beta CDR3 regions consisted of RNA transcripts. HTBI primers were the set used in a first-round RT-PCR of the TCR CDR3. Via MiXCR, TCRdb re-called the multiplex PCR reads, giving one row per CDR3 protein. The repertoire holds 250,000 to 350,000 distinct CDR3 sequences, with about a sixth as singletons.

The sequenced sample consisted of blood. This TCR derives from an older woman with Graves' ophthalmopathy. This chain joins TRBV28 and TRBJ2-7, with TRBD2 matching over 8 bases. The CDR3 DNA reads TGTGCCAGCATTCCAGCGGGAGAGTACGAGCAGTACTTC. Translation gives CASIPAGEYEQYF.